The TCR beta chain under discussion was sequenced for a study of beta chain features in type 1 diabetes. CDR3 length: 16 residues. Per the germline V gene, CDR1 is SGHKS and CDR2 is YYEKEE (reference sequence). Trimming removed 0 bases from V and 2 bases from J; junction bases left unmatched: 5. A few counts support this clone. Since all of the isolated RNA was reverse transcribed, expressed TCRB transcripts were what got sequenced. Repertoires were generated with immunoSEQ multiplex PCR, while TCRdb's copy carries only in-frame clones and drops some. Of fewer than 150,000 clones in the sample, about 7% were seen once.

The sequencing sample was made of central memory CD4+ T cells from blood. The origin of this receptor is a woman in her 30s in good health. This sequence joins TRBV5-5 and TRBJ2-7, with 10 nucleotides matching TRBD2. The CDR3 region is CASSLGGAGGAYEQYF. The CDR3 DNA follows: TGTGCCAGCAGCTTGGGGGGAGCGGGAGGGGCCTACGAGCAGTACTTC.